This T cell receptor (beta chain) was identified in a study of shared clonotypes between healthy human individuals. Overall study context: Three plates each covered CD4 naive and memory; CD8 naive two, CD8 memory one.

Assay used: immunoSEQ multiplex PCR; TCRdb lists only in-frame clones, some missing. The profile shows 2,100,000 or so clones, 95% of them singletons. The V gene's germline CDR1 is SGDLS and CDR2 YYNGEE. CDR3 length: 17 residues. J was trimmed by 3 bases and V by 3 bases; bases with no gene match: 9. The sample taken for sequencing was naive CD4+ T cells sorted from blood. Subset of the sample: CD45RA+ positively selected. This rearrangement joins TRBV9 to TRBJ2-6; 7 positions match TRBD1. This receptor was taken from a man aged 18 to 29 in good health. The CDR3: CASSGGATGNGANVLTF. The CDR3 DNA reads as TGTGCCAGCAGCGGAGGGGCGACAGGGAATGGGGCCAACGTCCTGACTTTC.